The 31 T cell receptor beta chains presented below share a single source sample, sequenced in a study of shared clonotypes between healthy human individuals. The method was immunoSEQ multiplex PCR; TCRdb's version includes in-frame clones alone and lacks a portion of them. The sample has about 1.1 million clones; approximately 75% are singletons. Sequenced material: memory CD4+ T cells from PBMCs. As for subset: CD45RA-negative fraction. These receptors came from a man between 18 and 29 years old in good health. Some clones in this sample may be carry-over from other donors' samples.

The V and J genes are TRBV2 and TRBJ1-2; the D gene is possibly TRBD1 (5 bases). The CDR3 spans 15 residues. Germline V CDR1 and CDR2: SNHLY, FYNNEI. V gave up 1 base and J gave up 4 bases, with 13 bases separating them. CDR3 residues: CASSEGVTGGYGYTF. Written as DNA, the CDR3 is TGTGCCAGCAGTGAAGGAGTGACGGGGGGCTATGGCTACACCTTC.

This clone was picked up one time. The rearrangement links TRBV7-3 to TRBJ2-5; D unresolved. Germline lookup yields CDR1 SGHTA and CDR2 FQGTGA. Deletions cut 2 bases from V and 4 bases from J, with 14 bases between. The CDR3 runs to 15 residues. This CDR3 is CASSLFGSQGETQYF. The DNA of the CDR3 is TGTGCCAGCAGCTTATTTGGGTCCCAAGGAGAGACCCAGTACTTC.

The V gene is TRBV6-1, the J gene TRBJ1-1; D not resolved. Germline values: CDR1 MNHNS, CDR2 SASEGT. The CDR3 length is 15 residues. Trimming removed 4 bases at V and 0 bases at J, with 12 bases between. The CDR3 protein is CASSANVRLNTEAFF. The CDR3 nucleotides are TGTGCCAGCAGTGCCAATGTCAGACTGAACACTGAAGCTTTCTTT.

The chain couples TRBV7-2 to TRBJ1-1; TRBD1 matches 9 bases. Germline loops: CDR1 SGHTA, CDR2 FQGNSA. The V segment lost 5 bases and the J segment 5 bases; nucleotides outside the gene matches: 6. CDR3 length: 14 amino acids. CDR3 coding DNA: TGTGCCAGCAGCCGCACAGGGGGCTTGACTGAAGCTTTCTTT. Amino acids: CASSRTGGLTEAFF.

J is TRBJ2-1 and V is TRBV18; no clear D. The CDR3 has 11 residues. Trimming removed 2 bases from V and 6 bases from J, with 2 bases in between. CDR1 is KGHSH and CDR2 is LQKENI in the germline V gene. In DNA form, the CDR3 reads TGTGCCAGCTCACCAGGCAATGAGCAGTTCTTC. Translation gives CASSPGNEQFF.

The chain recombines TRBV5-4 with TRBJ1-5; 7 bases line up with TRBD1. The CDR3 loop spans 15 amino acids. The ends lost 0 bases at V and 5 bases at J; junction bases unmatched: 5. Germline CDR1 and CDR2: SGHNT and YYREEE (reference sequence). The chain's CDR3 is CASSLGQGVYQPQHF. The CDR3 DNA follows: TGTGCCAGCAGCTTGGGCCAGGGGGTTTATCAGCCCCAGCATTTT.

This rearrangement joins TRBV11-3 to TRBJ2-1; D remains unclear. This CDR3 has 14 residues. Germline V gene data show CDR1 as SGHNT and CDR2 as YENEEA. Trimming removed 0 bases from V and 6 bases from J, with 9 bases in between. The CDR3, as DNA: TGTGCCAGCAGCTTAGATTCTCCTAGCAATGAGCAGTTCTTC. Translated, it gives CASSLDSPSNEQFF.

CDR3 loop: CASSLLAGVCDTQYF. The CDR3 DNA reads TGCGCCAGCAGCCTTCTAGCGGGAGTATGTGATACGCAGTATTTT. The chain recombines TRBV23-1 with TRBJ2-3, with TRBD2 matching over 10 bases. TRBV23-1 is an ORF; its function is uncertain. V lost 6 bases to trimming and J lost 6 bases; unmatched junction nucleotides: 9. The CDR3 is 15 residues long.

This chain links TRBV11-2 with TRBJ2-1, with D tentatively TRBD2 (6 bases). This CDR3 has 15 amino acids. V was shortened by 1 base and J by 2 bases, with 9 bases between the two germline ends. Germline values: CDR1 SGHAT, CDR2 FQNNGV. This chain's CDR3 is CASSLARGAYNEQFF. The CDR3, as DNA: TGTGCCAGCAGCTTAGCGCGGGGCGCCTACAATGAGCAGTTCTTC.

CDR3 loop: CASGSPRNDRVTPTPYEQYF. DNA for the CDR3: TGTGCTAGTGGTTCGCCCAGAAATGACAGGGTAACACCGACGCCCTACGAGCAGTACTTC. The rearrangement joins TRBV12-5 to TRBJ2-7; 7 bases line up with TRBD1. J was trimmed by 2 bases and V by 4 bases; bases with no gene match: 23. Germline values: CDR1 LGHNT, CDR2 FRNRAP. The CDR3 has 20 residues.

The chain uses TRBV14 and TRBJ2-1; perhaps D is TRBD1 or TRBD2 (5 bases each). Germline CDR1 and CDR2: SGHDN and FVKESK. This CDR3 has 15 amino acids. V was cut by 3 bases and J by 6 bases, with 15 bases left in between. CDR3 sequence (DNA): TGTGCCAGCAGCCATTCCTGGGGGTCGGGCAATGAGCAGTTCTTC. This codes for CASSHSWGSGNEQFF.

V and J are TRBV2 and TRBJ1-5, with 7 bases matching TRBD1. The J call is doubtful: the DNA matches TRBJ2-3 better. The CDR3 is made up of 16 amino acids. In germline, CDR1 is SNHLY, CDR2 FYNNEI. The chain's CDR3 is CASSVWDRNVNQPQYF. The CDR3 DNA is TGTGCCAGCAGTGTATGGGACAGAAACGTCAATCAGCCCCAGTATTTT.

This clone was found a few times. CDR3 amino acids: CASQGQDNYGYTF. CDR3 sequence (DNA): TGTGCCAGCCAAGGTCAGGATAACTATGGCTACACCTTC. This chain connects TRBV28 to TRBJ1-2; D is uncertain. Trimming took off 8 bases at V and 1 base at J, with 11 bases between the two ends. The CDR3 length is 13 residues. Germline V CDR1 and CDR2: MDHEN, SYDVKM.

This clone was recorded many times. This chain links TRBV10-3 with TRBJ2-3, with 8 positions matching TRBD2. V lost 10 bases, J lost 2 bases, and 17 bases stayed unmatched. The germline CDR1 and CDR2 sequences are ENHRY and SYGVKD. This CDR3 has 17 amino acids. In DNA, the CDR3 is TGTGCCACCCAAAAACTAGCGGTCAGGTGGAACACAGATACGCAGTATTTT. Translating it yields CATQKLAVRWNTDTQYF.

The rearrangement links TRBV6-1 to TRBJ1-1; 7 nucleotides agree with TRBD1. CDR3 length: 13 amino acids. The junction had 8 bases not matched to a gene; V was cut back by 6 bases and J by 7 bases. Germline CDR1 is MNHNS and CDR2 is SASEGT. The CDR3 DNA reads TGTGCCAGCAGACGACAGGGACCGGGTGAAGCTTTCTTT. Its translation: CASRRQGPGEAFF.

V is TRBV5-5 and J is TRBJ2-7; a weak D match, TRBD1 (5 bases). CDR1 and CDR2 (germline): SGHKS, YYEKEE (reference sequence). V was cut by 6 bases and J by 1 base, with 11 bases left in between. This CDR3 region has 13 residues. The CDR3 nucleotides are TGTGCCAGCACTTTAAGACAGTCCTACGAGCAGTACTTC. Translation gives CASTLRQSYEQYF.

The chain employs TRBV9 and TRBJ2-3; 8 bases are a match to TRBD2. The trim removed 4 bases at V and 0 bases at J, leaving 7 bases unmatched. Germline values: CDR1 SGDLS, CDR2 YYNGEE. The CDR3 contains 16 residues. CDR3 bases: TGTGCCAGCAGCCCGCGGACTAGCCGAAGCACAGATACGCAGTATTTT. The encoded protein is CASSPRTSRSTDTQYF.

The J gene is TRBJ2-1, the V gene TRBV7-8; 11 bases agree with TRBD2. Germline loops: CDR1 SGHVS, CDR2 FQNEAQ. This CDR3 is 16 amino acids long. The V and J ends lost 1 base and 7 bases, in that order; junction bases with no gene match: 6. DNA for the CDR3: TGTGCCAGCAGCTTAGATCTAGCGGGAGGCATTAATGAGCAGTTCTTC. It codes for CASSLDLAGGINEQFF. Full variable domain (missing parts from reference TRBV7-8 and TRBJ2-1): GAGVSQSPRYKVAKRGQDVALRCDPISGHVSLFWYQQALGQGPEFLTYFQNEAQLDKSGLPSDRFFAERPEGSVSTLKIQRTQQEDSAVYLCASSLDLAGGINEQFFGPGTRLTVL.

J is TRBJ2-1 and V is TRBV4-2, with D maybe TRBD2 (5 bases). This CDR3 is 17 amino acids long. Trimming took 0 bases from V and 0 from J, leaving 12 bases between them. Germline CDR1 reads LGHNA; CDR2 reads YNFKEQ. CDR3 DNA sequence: TGTGCCAGCAGCCAAGATCTGCAGCGGAGCTCCTACAATGAGCAGTTCTTC. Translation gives CASSQDLQRSSYNEQFF.

Here the CDR3 reads CASSPPGGVKPQHF. As DNA, the CDR3 is TGTGCCAGCAGCCCCCCCGGGGGCGTAAAGCCCCAGCATTTT. The gene calls are TRBV28 and TRBJ1-5; perhaps TRBD1 as D (6 bases). This CDR3 spans 14 amino acids. CDR1 is MDHEN, CDR2 SYDVKM, per germline. Trimming left V 6 bases short and J 8 bases short, with 17 bases between.

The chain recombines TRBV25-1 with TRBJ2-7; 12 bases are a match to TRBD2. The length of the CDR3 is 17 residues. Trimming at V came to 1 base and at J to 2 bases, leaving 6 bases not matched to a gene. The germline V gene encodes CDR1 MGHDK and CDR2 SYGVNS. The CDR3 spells CASSEFELAGGTYEQYF. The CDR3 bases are TGTGCCAGCAGTGAATTCGAACTAGCGGGAGGAACCTACGAGCAGTACTTC.

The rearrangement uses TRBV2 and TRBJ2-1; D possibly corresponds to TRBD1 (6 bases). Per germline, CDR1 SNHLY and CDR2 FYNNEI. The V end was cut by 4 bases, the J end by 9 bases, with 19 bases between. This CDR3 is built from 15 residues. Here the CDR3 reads CASSVRMGADGEQFF. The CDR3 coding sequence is TGTGCCAGCAGTGTCCGAATGGGGGCAGATGGTGAGCAGTTCTTC.

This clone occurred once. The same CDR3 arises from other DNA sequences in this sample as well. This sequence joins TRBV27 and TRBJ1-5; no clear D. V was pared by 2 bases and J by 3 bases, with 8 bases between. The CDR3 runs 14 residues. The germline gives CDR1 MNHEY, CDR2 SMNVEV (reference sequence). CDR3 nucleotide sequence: TGTGCCAGCAGTTTAATGGGGTCCAATCAGCCCCAGCATTTT. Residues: CASSLMGSNQPQHF.

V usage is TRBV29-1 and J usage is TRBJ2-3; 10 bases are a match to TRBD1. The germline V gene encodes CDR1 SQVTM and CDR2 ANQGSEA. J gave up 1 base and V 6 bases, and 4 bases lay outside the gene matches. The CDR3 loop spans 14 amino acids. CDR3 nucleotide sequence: TGCAGCGTGGCCGGGACAGGGGGCACAGATACGCAGTATTTT. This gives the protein CSVAGTGGTDTQYF.

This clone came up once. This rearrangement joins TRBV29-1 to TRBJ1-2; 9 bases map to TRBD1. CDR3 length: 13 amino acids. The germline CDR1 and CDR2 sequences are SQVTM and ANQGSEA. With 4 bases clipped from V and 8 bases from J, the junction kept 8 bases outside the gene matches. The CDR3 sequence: CSVAGTGRRGYTF. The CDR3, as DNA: TGCAGCGTTGCCGGGACAGGGCGACGAGGCTACACCTTC.

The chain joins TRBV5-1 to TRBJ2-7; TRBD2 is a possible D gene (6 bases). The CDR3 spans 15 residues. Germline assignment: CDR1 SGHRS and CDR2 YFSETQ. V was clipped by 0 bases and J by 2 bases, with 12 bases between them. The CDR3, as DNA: TGCGCCAGCAGCTTGGAATCGGCGGGAACCTACGAGCAGTACTTC. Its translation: CASSLESAGTYEQYF.

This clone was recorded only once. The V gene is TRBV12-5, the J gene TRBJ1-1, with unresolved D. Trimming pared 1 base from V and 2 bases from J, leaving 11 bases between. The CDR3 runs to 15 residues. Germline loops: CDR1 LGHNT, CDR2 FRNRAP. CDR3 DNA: TGTGCTAGTGGTTTGGGGGTGTACGGTAACACTGAAGCTTTCTTT. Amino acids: CASGLGVYGNTEAFF.

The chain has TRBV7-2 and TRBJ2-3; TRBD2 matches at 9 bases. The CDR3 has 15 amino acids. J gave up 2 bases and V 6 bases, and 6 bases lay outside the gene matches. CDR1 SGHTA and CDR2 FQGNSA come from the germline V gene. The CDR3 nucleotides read TGTGCCAGCAGTCTAATAGCGGGAGTCACAGATACGCAGTATTTT. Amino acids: CASSLIAGVTDTQYF.

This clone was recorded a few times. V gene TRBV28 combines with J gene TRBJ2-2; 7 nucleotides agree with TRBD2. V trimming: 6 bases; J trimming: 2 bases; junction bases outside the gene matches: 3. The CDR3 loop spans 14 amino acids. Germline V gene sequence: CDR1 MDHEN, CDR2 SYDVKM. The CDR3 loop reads CASSRGVNTGELFF. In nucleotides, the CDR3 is TGTGCCAGCAGCCGGGGGGTAAACACCGGGGAGCTGTTTTTT.

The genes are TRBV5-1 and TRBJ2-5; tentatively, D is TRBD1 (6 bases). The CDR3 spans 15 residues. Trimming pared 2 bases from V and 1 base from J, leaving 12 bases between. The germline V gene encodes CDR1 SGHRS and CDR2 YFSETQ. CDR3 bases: TGCGCCAGCAGCTTAGGGGGAGCCTTCCAAGAGACCCAGTACTTC. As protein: CASSLGGAFQETQYF.

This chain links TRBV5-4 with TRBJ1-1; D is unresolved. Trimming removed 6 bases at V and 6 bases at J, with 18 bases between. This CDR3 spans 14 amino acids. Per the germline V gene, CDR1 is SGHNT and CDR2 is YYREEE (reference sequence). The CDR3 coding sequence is TGTGCCAGCAACAACGGCCAAGGGAAGTCTGAAGCTTTCTTT. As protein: CASNNGQGKSEAFF. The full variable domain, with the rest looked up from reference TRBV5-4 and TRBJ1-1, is ETGVTQSPTHLIKTRGQQVTLRCSSQSGHNTVSWYQQALGQGPQFIFQYYREEENGRGNFPPRFSGLQFPNYSSELNVNALELDDSALYLCASNNGQGKSEAFFGQGTRLTVV.